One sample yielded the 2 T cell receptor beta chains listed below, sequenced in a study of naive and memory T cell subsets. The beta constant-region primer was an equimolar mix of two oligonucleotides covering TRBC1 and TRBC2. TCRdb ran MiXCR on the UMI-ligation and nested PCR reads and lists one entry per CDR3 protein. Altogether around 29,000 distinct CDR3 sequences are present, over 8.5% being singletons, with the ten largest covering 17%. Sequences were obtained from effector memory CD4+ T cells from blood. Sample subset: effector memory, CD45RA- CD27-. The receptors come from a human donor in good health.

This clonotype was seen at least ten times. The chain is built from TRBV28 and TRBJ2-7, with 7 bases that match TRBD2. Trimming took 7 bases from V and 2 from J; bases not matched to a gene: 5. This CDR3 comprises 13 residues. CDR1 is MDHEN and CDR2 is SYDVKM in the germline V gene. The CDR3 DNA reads TGTGCCAGCAACCCGGGGGGTCCCTACGAGCAGTACTTC. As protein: CASNPGGPYEQYF.

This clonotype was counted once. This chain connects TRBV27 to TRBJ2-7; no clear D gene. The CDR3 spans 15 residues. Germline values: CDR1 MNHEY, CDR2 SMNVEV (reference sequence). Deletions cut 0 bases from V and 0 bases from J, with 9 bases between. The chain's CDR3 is CASSLSGVSSYEQYF. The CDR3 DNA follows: TGTGCCAGCAGTTTATCGGGCGTCAGCTCCTACGAGCAGTACTTC.